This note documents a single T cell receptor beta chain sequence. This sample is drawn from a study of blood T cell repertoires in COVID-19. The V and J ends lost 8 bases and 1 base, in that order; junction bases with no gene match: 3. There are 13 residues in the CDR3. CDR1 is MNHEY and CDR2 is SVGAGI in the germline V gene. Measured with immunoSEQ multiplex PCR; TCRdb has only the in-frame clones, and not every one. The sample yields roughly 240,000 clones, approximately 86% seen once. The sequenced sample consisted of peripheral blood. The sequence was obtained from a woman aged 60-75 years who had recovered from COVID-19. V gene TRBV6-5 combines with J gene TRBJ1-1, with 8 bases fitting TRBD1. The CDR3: CASGDRWNTEAFF. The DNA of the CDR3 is TGTGCCAGCGGGGACAGGTGGAACACTGAAGCTTTCTTT.